Shown below are 30 T cell receptor beta chains from a single sample sequenced in a study of vaccination and CD4 T cells after COVID-19. The study sequenced cultured CD4+ T cell DNA using the Oncomine TCR Beta short-read assay. Each CDR3 protein is one row after TCRdb ran MiXCR on the PCR reads. The profile shows around 20,000 distinct CDR3 sequences, approximately 40% of them singletons. Antigens of these TCRs are unknown. Treatment described: 10-day PBMC culture with coronavirus spike peptide pools or control peptides (ViraFEST assay). The material was CD4+ T cells from blood, cultured in vitro, obtained before SARS-CoV-2 vaccination. These receptors were obtained from a human donor who received a COVID-19 vaccine.

This clonotype was detected a few times. This chain connects TRBV20-1 to TRBJ2-3; 9 bases are shared with TRBD1. Per germline, CDR1 DFQATT and CDR2 SNEGSKA (reference sequence). The CDR3 covers 16 residues. The V gene end was trimmed by 0 bases and the J gene end by 3 bases; junction bases not matched to a gene: 7. The CDR3 DNA reads as TGCAGTGCTAGAGAAAGCACAGGGGGCGTTACAGATACGCAGTATTTT. Translation gives CSARESTGGVTDTQYF.

In its sample, this clonotype was seen a few times. The V and J genes are TRBV30 and TRBJ1-1; D unresolved. Germline lookup yields CDR1 GTSNPN and CDR2 SVGIG (reference sequence). The CDR3 loop spans 12 amino acids. Trimming took off 0 bases at V and 7 bases at J, with 9 bases between the two ends. The chain's CDR3 is CAWSVQSHEAFF. For the CDR3, the DNA is TGTGCCTGGAGTGTACAAAGCCATGAAGCTTTCTTT.

This clonotype has a handful of counts. The genes are TRBV30 and TRBJ1-1; no firm D call. Germline assignment: CDR1 GTSNPN and CDR2 SVGIG (reference sequence). V was pared by 4 bases and J by 1 base, with 16 bases between. The CDR3 loop spans 15 amino acids. The CDR3 nucleotides read TGTGCCTGGAACCCCTGGAGGGCGACGAACACTGAAGCTTTCTTT. It codes for CAWNPWRATNTEAFF.

Only a few counts were recorded for this clonotype. The junction departs from the called germline gene at one end, perhaps through a read error. The chain carries TRBV20-1 and TRBJ2-7; D uncertain. The CDR3 has 11 amino acids. The germline CDR1 and CDR2 sequences are DFQATT and SNEGSKA (reference sequence). The CDR3 DNA is TGCAGTGCTAGGCTCTCCCACGAGCAGTACTTC. This codes for CSARLSHEQYF.

V is TRBV5-4 and J is TRBJ1-6, with TRBD1 identical over 7 bases. This CDR3 region has 14 residues. Unmatched junction bases numbered 3, after V lost 2 bases and J lost 7 bases. Germline values: CDR1 SGHNT, CDR2 YYREEE (reference sequence). CDR3 residues: CASSLDRVNSPLHF. The CDR3 DNA sequence: TGTGCCAGCAGCTTAGACAGGGTAAATTCACCCCTCCACTTT.

V and J are TRBV7-9 and TRBJ2-2; D remains ambiguous. The germline CDR1 and CDR2 sequences are SEHNR and FQNEAQ (reference sequence). Trimming shortened V by 2 bases and J by 5 bases, and 9 bases separated the two germline ends. The CDR3 runs to 14 residues. CDR3 loop: CASSLFGGTGELFF. CDR3 in DNA: TGTGCCAGCAGCTTATTCGGTGGGACCGGGGAGCTGTTTTTT.

The rearrangement links TRBV15 to TRBJ1-6, with D uncertain. The CDR3 loop spans 13 amino acids. From germline, CDR1 is LNHNV and CDR2 YYDKDF (reference sequence). Trimming cost V 0 bases and J 9 bases, with 6 bases left between them. The CDR3 DNA reads TGTGCCACCAGCAGAGATACTGGTTCACCCCTCCACTTT. Its translation: CATSRDTGSPLHF.

The chain uses TRBV30 and TRBJ1-6; D perhaps matches TRBD1 (5 bases). V dropped 2 bases and J dropped 10 bases, with 9 bases sitting between them. CDR1 is GTSNPN, CDR2 SVGIG, per germline (reference sequence). The CDR3 loop spans 12 amino acids. This CDR3 reads CAWSIRDSPLHF. CDR3 nucleotide sequence: TGTGCCTGGAGTATCAGGGACTCACCCCTCCACTTT. Drawing the rest from reference TRBV30 and TRBJ1-6, the complete variable domain is SQTIHQWPATLVQPVGSPLSLECTVEGTSNPNLYWYRQAAGRGLQLLFYSVGIGQISSEVPQNLSASRPQDRQFILSSKKLLLSDSGFYLCAWSIRDSPLHFGNGTRLTVT.

The chain couples TRBV5-1 to TRBJ2-5, with D possibly matching TRBD2 (7 bases). V was pared by 1 base and J by 3 bases, with 13 bases between. This CDR3 contains 15 residues. The germline gives CDR1 SGHRS, CDR2 YFSETQ. The CDR3 DNA is TGCGCCAGCAGCTTGACCCAGGGGAGGGAAGAGACCCAGTACTTC. This codes for CASSLTQGREETQYF.

This clonotype was observed a few times. CDR3 DNA: TGTGCCAGCCAGGACACTGATCAGCCCCAGCATTTT. Amino acid sequence: CASQDTDQPQHF. The chain has TRBV6-1 and TRBJ1-5, with D perhaps TRBD1 (5 bases). The V and J ends lost 8 bases and 5 bases respectively, with 10 bases between them. The germline V gene has CDR1 MNHNS and CDR2 SASEGT. The CDR3 contains 12 residues.

This clonotype was seen only a few times. The V and J genes are TRBV24-1 and TRBJ2-3; 8 nucleotides line up with TRBD2. The V gene end was trimmed by 3 bases and the J gene end by 4 bases; junction bases not matched to a gene: 8. The V gene's germline CDR1 is KGHDR and CDR2 SFDVKD. This CDR3 spans 16 amino acids. CDR3 coding DNA: TGTGCCACCAGTGATCGCACCGGGGGGGCATCAGATACGCAGTATTTT. It encodes CATSDRTGGASDTQYF.

This clonotype came up a few times. The J gene is TRBJ2-5, the V gene TRBV12-3 or TRBV12-4; no clear D. The CDR3 is made up of 14 amino acids. V dropped 1 base and J dropped 5 bases, with 11 bases sitting between them. The CDR3 protein is CASSLGPGDETQYF. CDR3 bases: TGTGCCAGCAGTTTAGGGCCCGGTGACGAGACCCAGTACTTC.

This clonotype was recorded once. The chain uses TRBV18 and TRBJ2-3, with D maybe TRBD1 (5 bases). CDR3 length equals 16 residues. Germline V gives CDR1 KGHSH, CDR2 LQKENI. V gave up 3 bases and J gave up 1 base, with 14 bases separating them. The CDR3 DNA follows: TGTGCCAGCTCACCTGCAAGGGGAACTGGCACAGATACGCAGTATTTT. Protein: CASSPARGTGTDTQYF. Based on the CDR3 plus reference TRBV18 and TRBJ2-3, the full variable domain is NAGVMQNPRHLVRRRGQEARLRCSPMKGHSHVYWYRQLPEEGLKFMVYLQKENIIDESGMPKERFSAEFPKEGPSILRIQQVVRGDSAAYFCASSPARGTGTDTQYFGPGTRLTVL.

This chain links TRBV5-1 with TRBJ2-3, with 9 positions matching TRBD2. Germline CDR1 reads SGHRS; CDR2 reads YFSETQ. Germline trimming cut 5 bases from V and 5 bases from J; bases unmatched to any gene: 21. The CDR3 has 19 amino acids. The CDR3 loop is CASRAIIAGETSWGDTQYF. For the CDR3, the DNA is TGCGCCAGCAGAGCCATTATAGCGGGGGAGACCTCCTGGGGAGATACGCAGTATTTT.

This chain uses TRBV20-1 with TRBJ2-5; no clear D. CDR1 is DFQATT and CDR2 is SNEGSKA in the germline V gene (reference sequence). V was trimmed by 3 bases and J by 7 bases, leaving 15 bases between them. This CDR3 spans 13 amino acids. The CDR3 reads CSARAGSVRTQYF. The CDR3 DNA is TGCAGTGCTAGGGCCGGGTCAGTCCGGACCCAGTACTTC.

This clonotype was seen once. The chain employs TRBV6-1 and TRBJ2-5, with a tentative D call TRBD2 (5 bases). Trimming pared 5 bases from V and 13 bases from J, leaving 20 bases between. CDR1 is MNHNS, CDR2 SASEGT, per germline. The CDR3 has 13 amino acids. Written as DNA, the CDR3 is TGTGCCAGCAGTCCATCGCAGGACTCCCTTCCGTACTTC. Residues: CASSPSQDSLPYF.

This clonotype showed up just once. Germline is not matched at one junction end, which may reflect a read error. The genes are TRBV20-1 and TRBJ1-2, with 9 bases lining up with TRBD1. The CDR3 loop spans 17 amino acids. Germline CDR1 and CDR2: DFQATT and SNEGSKA (reference sequence). CDR3 in amino acids: CSARGSGTGMGIRGYTF. In nucleotides, the CDR3 is TGCAGTGCCAGAGGGTCAGGGACAGGGATGGGAATACGCGGCTACACCTTC.

The chain is built from TRBV4-1 and TRBJ1-6, with D unclear. This CDR3 contains 13 residues. The V and J ends lost 6 bases and 7 bases respectively, with 10 bases between them. Germline V gene sequence: CDR1 MGHRA, CDR2 YSYEKL. The CDR3 bases are TGCGCCAGCAGAGTTGCCGGAAATTCACCCCTCCACTTT. Translation: CASRVAGNSPLHF.

CDR3 in DNA: TGTGCCACCAGTGGGCCAGGGCAGGGGGGCACCGGGGAGCTGTTTTTT. As protein: CATSGPGQGGTGELFF. The V call is TRBV24-1, the J call TRBJ2-2; D possibly corresponds to TRBD1 (7 bases). Trimming pared 5 bases from V and 4 bases from J, leaving 16 bases between. CDR3 length: 16 amino acids. Germline lookup yields CDR1 KGHDR and CDR2 SFDVKD.

The chain is built from TRBV5-1 and TRBJ1-5, with 7 bases that match TRBD1. CDR1 SGHRS and CDR2 YFSETQ come from the germline V gene. The CDR3 runs 14 residues. Trimming at V came to 7 bases and at J to 4 bases, leaving 8 bases not matched to a gene. Here the CDR3 DNA reads TGCGCCAGCGGCCCGACAGGGCAAAATCAGCCCCAGCATTTT. It is translated as CASGPTGQNQPQHF.

In DNA, the CDR3 is TGTGCCTGGGAGCGTAACTATGGCTACACCTTC. This codes for CAWERNYGYTF. The rearrangement joins TRBV30 to TRBJ1-2; no clear D gene. Trimming removed 5 bases from V and 1 base from J, with 5 bases in between. The CDR3 runs 11 residues. The germline CDR1 and CDR2 sequences are GTSNPN and SVGIG (reference sequence).

This clonotype was observed a handful of times. The chain recombines TRBV7-3 with TRBJ2-2; D is possibly TRBD2 (6 bases). The V gene lost 2 bases and the J gene lost 5 bases, with 15 bases spanning the gap. The germline CDR1 and CDR2 sequences are SGHTA and FQGTGA. The length of the CDR3 is 16 residues. The CDR3 loop is CASSLESGTPTGELFF. DNA for the CDR3: TGTGCCAGCAGCTTAGAATCCGGGACTCCTACCGGGGAGCTGTTTTTT.

The rearrangement uses TRBV7-3 and TRBJ1-1; 9 bases line up with TRBD1. This CDR3 is built from 17 residues. Trimming at V came to 5 bases and at J to 7 bases, leaving 17 bases not matched to a gene. Germline loops: CDR1 SGHTA, CDR2 FQGTGA. The CDR3 DNA is TGTGCCAGCAGCCGCACCACAGGGGGCAAGGAGCGAAATGAAGCTTTCTTT. Its protein is CASSRTTGGKERNEAFF. The variable domain in full, completed from reference TRBV7-3 and TRBJ1-1, reads GAGVSQTPSNKVTEKGKYVELRCDPISGHTALYWYRQSLGQGPEFLIYFQGTGAADDSGLPNDRFFAVRPEGSVSTLKIQRTERGDSAVYLCASSRTTGGKERNEAFFGQGTRLTVV.

In this sample, this clonotype turned up once. The V gene is TRBV19, the J gene TRBJ1-2; D may be TRBD1 (6 bases). CDR3 length: 14 amino acids. With 4 bases removed from V and 1 base from J, the gap between germline ends came to 10 bases. The V gene's germline CDR1 is LNHDA and CDR2 SQIVND (reference sequence). This CDR3 reads CASSTGDINYGYTF. The CDR3 nucleotides read TGTGCCAGTAGTACAGGGGACATTAACTATGGCTACACCTTC. The entire variable domain, with the rest obtained from reference TRBV19 and TRBJ1-2, is as follows: DGGITQSPKYLFRKEGQNVTLSCEQNLNHDAMYWYRQDPGQGLRLIYYSQIVNDFQKGDIAEGYSVSREKKESFPLTVTSAQKNPTAFYLCASSTGDINYGYTFGSGTRLTVV.

There are a few counts of this clonotype. CDR3 nucleotides: TGTGCCAGTAGTCGTACTAGCGGGGGGAACACAGATACGCAGTATTTT. Amino acids: CASSRTSGGNTDTQYF. V usage is TRBV19 and J usage is TRBJ2-3; 12 bases agree with TRBD2. This CDR3 spans 16 amino acids. V lost 5 bases, J lost 2 bases, and 5 bases stayed unmatched. Germline V gene sequence: CDR1 LNHDA, CDR2 SQIVND (reference sequence).

The chain couples TRBV12-3 or TRBV12-4 to TRBJ1-1; D ambiguous. V was pared by 4 bases and J by 4 bases, with 16 bases between. CDR3 length: 15 residues. CDR3 sequence reads: CASSSQVSGFTEAFF. The CDR3 nucleotides are TGTGCCAGCAGTTCGCAGGTTTCGGGGTTCACTGAAGCTTTCTTT.

This clonotype was counted between two and nine times. This rearrangement joins TRBV28 to TRBJ2-1; 12 bases line up with TRBD2. Germline lookup yields CDR1 MDHEN and CDR2 SYDVKM. J gave up 6 bases and V 7 bases, and 7 bases lay outside the gene matches. The CDR3 consists of 15 residues. CDR3 nucleotide sequence: TGTGCCAGCATCAGACTAGCGGGGGACACCAATGAGCAGTTCTTC. It specifies CASIRLAGDTNEQFF. Supplemented by reference TRBV28 and TRBJ2-1, the full variable domain reads DVKVTQSSRYLVKRTGEKVFLECVQDMDHENMFWYRQDPGLGLRLIYFSYDVKMKEKGDIPEGYSVSREKKERFSLILESASTNQTSMYLCASIRLAGDTNEQFFGPGTRLTVL.

The chain combines TRBV2 with TRBJ2-1; TRBD1 matches at 7 bases. Germline assignment: CDR1 SNHLY and CDR2 FYNNEI. V was pared by 8 bases and J by 4 bases, with 5 bases of the junction left unmatched. The CDR3 runs to 13 residues. CDR3 sequence: CASHEGAYNEQFF. CDR3 sequence (DNA): TGTGCCAGCCATGAGGGGGCTTACAATGAGCAGTTCTTC. The variable domain in full, completed from reference TRBV2 and TRBJ2-1, reads EPEVTQTPSHQVTQMGQEVILRCVPISNHLYFYWYRQILGQKVEFLVSFYNNEISEKSEIFDDQFSVERPDGSNFTLKIRSTKLEDSAMYFCASHEGAYNEQFFGPGTRLTVL.

The chain is built from TRBV5-1 and TRBJ1-2, with 8 bases aligning to TRBD1. V lost 2 bases, J lost 7 bases, and 4 bases stayed unmatched. CDR3 length equals 13 residues. Germline loops: CDR1 SGHRS, CDR2 YFSETQ. CDR3 bases: TGCGCCAGCAGCTTCTGGGACAGGCGTGGCTACACCTTC. It yields the protein CASSFWDRRGYTF.

The chain has TRBV12-3 or TRBV12-4 and TRBJ1-5, with no clear D. Trimming took 1 base from V and 4 from J, leaving 11 bases between them. CDR3 length equals 15 residues. CDR3 sequence: CASSLGYRLNQPQHF. As DNA, the CDR3 is TGTGCCAGCAGTTTAGGGTATAGGTTGAATCAGCCCCAGCATTTT.